Listed below are T cell receptor beta chains from one sample, sequenced in a study of blood T cells in healthy people across ages. TCRdb reanalysed the 5' RACE reads using MiXCR and keeps one entry per CDR3 protein. The data show nearly 1 million distinct CDR3 sequences, with just over 50% seen just once and 20% to 25% held by the top ten. Sequenced sample: blood. The receptors were sampled from a woman aged 55-70 years in good health. CDR3s include the opening cysteine and the closing phenylalanine or tryptophan. The order of the fields is clone size, V gene, D gene, J gene, CDR3 DNA, CDR3 protein. A D gene is named only where the DNA matches it firmly. Clone size is stated in some rows and not others, as once, few, many or a class when expanded.

>few|TRBV7-2|TRBD1|TRBJ2-7
TGTGCCAGCAGCCAAGGGACAGGGGCACACTACGAGCAGTACTTC
CASSQGTGAHYEQYF
>.|TRBV4-1|TRBD1|TRBJ2-1
TGCGCCAGCAGCCAGGTTAGACAGGGGCCTTACAATGAGCAGTTCTTC
CASSQVRQGPYNEQFF
>.|TRBV4-1|TRBD1|TRBJ1-1
TGCGCCAGCAGCCACCGGGACAGTTTGAACACTGAAGTTTTCTTT
CASSHRDSLNTEVFF
>.|TRBV30|.|TRBJ2-7
TGTGCCTGGAATAAAGCACTGGCCTCCTACGAGCAGTACTTC
CAWNKALASYEQYF
>few|TRBV29-1|TRBD2|TRBJ2-3
TGCAGCGTTGAAGGGGCCCTAGCGGGAGTAGATACGCAGTATTTT
CSVEGALAGVDTQYF
>few|TRBV5-1|TRBD1|TRBJ1-2
TGCGCCAGCAGCTTAACGACAGGGAACTATGGCTACACCTTC
CASSLTTGNYGYTF
>.|TRBV12-3/TRBV12-4|TRBD2|TRBJ2-1
TGTGCCAGCAGTGCGACTAGCGGGAGTCGTAATGAGCAGTTCTTC
CASSATSGSRNEQFF
>.|TRBV3-1|TRBD1|TRBJ2-7
TGTGCCAGCAGCCAAGATGGGACAGGGTCCTACGAGCAGTACTTC
CASSQDGTGSYEQYF
>few|TRBV5-5|.|TRBJ2-1
TGTGCCAGCAGATATTGGTCCCCGTACAATGAGCAGTTCTTC
CASRYWSPYNEQFF
>.|TRBV12-3/TRBV12-4|.|TRBJ1-4
TGTGCCAGCAGTTTCAAGGGCGGGCCTAATGAAGAACTGTTTTTT
CASSFKGGPNEELFF
>few|TRBV6-1|.|TRBJ1-1
TGTGCCAGCAGGGACCCCCGCGGGAACACTGAAGCTTTCTTT
CASRDPRGNTEAFF